This TCR beta chain was found in a study of OX40 agonist ivuxolimab in advanced cancers. Study details: Dose-escalation patients' cancers were hepatocellular carcinoma, melanoma, renal cell or head and neck cancer. The eligibility criteria allowed prior anti-PD-1, anti-PD-L1 or anti-CTLA-4 therapy, and 40% had some.

Method: immunoSEQ multiplex PCR; TCRdb's copy keeps in-frame clones and lacks some. The table lists 55,000 to 80,000 clones, about four fifths of them singletons, with 5% to 6% in the top ten. The CDR3 has 13 residues. Trimming stripped 5 bases from V and 6 bases from J, with 12 bases between. CDR1 is SGHAT, CDR2 FQNNGV, per germline. The chain is built from TRBV11-2 and TRBJ2-3; possibly TRBD2 for D (6 bases). This material consisted of CD4+ or CD8+ T cells sorted from blood, taken in a trial of the OX40 agonist ivuxolimab. The sequence was collected from an adult with an advanced solid tumor such as melanoma, head and neck, liver or kidney cancer. This CDR3 is CASSAGRWDTQYF. The CDR3 DNA is TGTGCCAGCAGCGCGGGACGGTGGGATACGCAGTATTTT.